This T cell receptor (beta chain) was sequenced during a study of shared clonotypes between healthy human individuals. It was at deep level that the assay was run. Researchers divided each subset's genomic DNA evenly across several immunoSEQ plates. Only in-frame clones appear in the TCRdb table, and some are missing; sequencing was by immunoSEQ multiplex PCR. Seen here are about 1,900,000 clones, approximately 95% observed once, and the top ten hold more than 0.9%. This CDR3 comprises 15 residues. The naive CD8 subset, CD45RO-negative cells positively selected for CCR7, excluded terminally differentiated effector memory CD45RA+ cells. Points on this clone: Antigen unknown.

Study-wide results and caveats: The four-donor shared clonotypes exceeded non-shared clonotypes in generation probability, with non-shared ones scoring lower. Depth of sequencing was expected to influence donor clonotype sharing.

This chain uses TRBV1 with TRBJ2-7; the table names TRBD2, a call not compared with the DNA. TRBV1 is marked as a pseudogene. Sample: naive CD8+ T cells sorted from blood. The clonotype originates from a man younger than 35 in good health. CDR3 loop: CTSSQEGKSVFEQYF. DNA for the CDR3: TGCACCAGCAGCCAAGAAGGCAAAAGCGTCTTCGAGCAGTACTTC.